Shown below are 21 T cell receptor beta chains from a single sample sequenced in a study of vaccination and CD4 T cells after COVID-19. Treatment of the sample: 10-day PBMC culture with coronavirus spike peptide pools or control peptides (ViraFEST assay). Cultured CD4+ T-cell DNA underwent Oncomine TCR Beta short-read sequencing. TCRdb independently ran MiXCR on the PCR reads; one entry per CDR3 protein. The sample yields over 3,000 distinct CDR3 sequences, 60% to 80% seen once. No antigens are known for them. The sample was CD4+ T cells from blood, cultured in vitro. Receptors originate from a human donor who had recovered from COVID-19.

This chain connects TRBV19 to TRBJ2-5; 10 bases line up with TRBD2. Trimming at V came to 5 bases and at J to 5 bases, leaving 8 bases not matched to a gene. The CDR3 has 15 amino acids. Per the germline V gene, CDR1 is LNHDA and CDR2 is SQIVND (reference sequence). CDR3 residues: CASSFSGGAGETQYF. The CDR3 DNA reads TGTGCCAGTAGTTTCAGCGGGGGGGCCGGGGAGACCCAGTACTTC.

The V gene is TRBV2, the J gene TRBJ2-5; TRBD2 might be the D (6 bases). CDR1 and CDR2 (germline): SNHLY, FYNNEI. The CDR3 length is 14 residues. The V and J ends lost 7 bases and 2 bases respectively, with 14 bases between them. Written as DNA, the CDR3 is TGTGCCAGCAATGGAGGGTTGGCGCAAGAGACCCAGTACTTC. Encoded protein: CASNGGLAQETQYF.

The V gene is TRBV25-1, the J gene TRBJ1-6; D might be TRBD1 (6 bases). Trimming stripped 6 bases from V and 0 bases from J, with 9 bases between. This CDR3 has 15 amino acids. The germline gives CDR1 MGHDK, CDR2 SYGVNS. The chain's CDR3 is CASRADSSYNSPLHF. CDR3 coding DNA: TGTGCCAGCAGAGCGGACAGCTCCTATAATTCACCCCTCCACTTT.

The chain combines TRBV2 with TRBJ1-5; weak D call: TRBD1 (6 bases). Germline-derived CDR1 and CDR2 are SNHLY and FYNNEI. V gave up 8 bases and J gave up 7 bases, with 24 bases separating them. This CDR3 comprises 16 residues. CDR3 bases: TGTGCCAGCGGACCCCCGATGGGGGGGGCGTTACAGCCCCAGCATTTT. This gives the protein CASGPPMGGALQPQHF.

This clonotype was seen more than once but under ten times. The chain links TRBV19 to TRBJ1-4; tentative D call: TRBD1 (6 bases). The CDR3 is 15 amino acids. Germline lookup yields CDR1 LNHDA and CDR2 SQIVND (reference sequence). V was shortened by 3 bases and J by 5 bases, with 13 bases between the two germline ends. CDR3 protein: CASSIGGGRNEKLFF. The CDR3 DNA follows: TGTGCCAGTAGTATTGGCGGGGGGCGGAATGAAAAACTGTTTTTT.

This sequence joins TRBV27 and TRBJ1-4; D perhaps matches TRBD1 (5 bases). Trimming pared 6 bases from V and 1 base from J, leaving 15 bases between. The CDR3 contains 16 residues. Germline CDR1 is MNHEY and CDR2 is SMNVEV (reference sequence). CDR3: CASRHTNRRTNEKLFF. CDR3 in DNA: TGTGCCAGCAGACATACGAACAGGCGAACTAATGAAAAACTGTTTTTT.

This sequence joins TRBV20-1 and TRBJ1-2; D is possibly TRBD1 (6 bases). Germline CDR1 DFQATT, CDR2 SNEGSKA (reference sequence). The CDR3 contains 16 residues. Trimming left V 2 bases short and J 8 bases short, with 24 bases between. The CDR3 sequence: CSARTPNRESAGGYTF. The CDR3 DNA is TGCAGTGCTAGAACCCCAAACAGGGAAAGTGCGGGGGGCTACACCTTC.

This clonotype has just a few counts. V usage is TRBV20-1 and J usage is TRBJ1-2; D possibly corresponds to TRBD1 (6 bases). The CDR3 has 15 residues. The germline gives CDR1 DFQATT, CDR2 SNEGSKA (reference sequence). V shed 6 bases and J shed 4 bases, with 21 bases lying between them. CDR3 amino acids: CSALLGGGSAYGYTF. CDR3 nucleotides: TGCAGTGCCTTGCTGGGAGGGGGAAGTGCCTATGGCTACACCTTC.

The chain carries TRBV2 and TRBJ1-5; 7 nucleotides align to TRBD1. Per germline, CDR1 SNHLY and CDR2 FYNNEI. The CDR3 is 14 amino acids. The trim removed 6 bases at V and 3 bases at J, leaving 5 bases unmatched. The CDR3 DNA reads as TGTGCCAGCAGAGGGGACAGTAACAATCAGCCCCAGCATTTT. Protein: CASRGDSNNQPQHF.

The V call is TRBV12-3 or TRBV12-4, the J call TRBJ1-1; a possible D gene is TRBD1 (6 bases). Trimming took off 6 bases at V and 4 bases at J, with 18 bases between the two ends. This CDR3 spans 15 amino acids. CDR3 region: CASSAEWGRSTEAFF. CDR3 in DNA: TGTGCCAGCAGCGCGGAGTGGGGGCGTAGCACTGAAGCTTTCTTT.

The CDR3: CASSPGQGKNYGYTF. The CDR3 DNA sequence: TGTGCCAGCAGCCCAGGACAGGGGAAGAACTATGGCTACACCTTC. The chain combines TRBV6-1 with TRBJ1-2; the match to TRBD1 covers 9 bases. Germline V gene data show CDR1 as MNHNS and CDR2 as SASEGT. CDR3 length: 15 residues. Unmatched junction bases numbered 7, after V lost 6 bases and J lost 2 bases.

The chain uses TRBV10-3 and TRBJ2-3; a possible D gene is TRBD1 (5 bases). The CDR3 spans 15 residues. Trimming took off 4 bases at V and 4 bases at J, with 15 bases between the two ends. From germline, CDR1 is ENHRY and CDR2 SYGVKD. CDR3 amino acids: CAISGWTNSPDTQYF. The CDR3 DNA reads TGTGCCATCAGTGGGTGGACAAATAGTCCAGATACGCAGTATTTT.

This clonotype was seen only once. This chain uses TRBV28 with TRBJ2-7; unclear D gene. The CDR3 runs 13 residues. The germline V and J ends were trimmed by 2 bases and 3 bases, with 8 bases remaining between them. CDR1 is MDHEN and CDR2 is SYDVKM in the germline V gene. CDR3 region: CASSLVGLYEQYF. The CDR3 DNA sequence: TGTGCCAGCAGTTTAGTAGGGCTCTACGAGCAGTACTTC.

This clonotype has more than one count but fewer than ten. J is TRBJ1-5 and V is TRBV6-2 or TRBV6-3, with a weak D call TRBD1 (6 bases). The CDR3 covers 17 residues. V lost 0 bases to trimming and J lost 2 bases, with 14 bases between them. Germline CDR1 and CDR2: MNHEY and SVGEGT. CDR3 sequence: CASSYSTRGSGNQPQHF. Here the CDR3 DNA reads TGTGCCAGCAGTTACTCCACCAGGGGATCTGGCAATCAGCCCCAGCATTTT.

For the CDR3, the DNA is TGTGCCATCAGTGATTCGGCAGGGTCTAACTATGGCTACACCTTC. Translating gives CAISDSAGSNYGYTF. This chain uses TRBV10-3 with TRBJ1-2; D is possibly TRBD1 (5 bases). Deletions cut 3 bases from V and 0 bases from J, with 11 bases between. The CDR3 contains 15 residues. Germline V gives CDR1 ENHRY, CDR2 SYGVKD.

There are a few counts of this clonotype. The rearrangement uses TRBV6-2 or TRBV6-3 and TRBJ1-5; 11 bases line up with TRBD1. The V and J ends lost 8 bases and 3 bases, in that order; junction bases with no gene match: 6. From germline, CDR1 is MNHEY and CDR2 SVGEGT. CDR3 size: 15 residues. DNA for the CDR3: TGTGCCAGCCGCGGACAGGGGGCCTCCAATCAGCCCCAGCATTTT. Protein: CASRGQGASNQPQHF.

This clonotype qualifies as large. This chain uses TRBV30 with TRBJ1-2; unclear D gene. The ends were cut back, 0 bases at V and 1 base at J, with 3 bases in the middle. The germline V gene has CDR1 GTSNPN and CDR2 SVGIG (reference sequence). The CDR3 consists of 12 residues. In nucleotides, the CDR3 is TGTGCCTGGAGTGTTAGTAACTATGGCTACACCTTC. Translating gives CAWSVSNYGYTF. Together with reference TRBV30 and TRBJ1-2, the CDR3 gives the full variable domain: SQTIHQWPATLVQPVGSPLSLECTVEGTSNPNLYWYRQAAGRGLQLLFYSVGIGQISSEVPQNLSASRPQDRQFILSSKKLLLSDSGFYLCAWSVSNYGYTFGSGTRLTVV.

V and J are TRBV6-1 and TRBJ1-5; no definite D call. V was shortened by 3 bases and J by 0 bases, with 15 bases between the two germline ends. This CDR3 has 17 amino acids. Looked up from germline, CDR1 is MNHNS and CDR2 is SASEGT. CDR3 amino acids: CASSDRRAGDSNQPQHF. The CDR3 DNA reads TGTGCCAGCAGTGACCGACGGGCTGGGGATAGCAATCAGCCCCAGCATTTT.

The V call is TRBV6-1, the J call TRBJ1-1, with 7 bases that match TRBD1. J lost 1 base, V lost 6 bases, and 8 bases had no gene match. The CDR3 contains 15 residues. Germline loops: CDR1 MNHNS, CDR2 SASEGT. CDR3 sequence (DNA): TGTGCCAGCAGCGAAATACAGGGGAAGAACACTGAAGCTTTCTTT. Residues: CASSEIQGKNTEAFF.

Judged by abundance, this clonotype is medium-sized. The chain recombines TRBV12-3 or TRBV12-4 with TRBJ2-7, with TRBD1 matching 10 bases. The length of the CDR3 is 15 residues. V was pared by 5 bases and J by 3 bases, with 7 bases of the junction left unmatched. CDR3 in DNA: TGTGCCAGCAGTCACCTGGGGGACAGGGGCTACGAGCAGTACTTC. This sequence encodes CASSHLGDRGYEQYF.

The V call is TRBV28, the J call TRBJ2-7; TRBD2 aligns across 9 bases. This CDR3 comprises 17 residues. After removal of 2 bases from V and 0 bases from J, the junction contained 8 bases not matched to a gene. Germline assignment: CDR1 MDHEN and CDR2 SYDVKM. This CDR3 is CASSLDAGGAHSYEQYF. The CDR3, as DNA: TGTGCCAGCAGTTTAGATGCGGGGGGGGCCCACTCCTACGAGCAGTACTTC.